A single T cell receptor (beta chain) is shown here with its context. Partitioning of CD4+ cells yielded a CD45RA+ naive subset and a CD45RA-negative memory subset. Using immunoSEQ multiplex PCR, the repertoire was profiled, and TCRdb retains in-frame clones only, with some absent. The sample has approximately 340,000 clones, roughly 80% seen once. This sample stems from a study of shared clonotypes between healthy human individuals. The CDR3 totals 13 residues. Germline values: CDR1 SGHAT, CDR2 FQNNGV. V lost 1 base, J lost 7 bases, and 11 bases lay in between. V gene TRBV11-2 combines with J gene TRBJ2-7; D is uncertain. The sequencing sample was made of memory CD4+ T cells sorted from blood. Subset defined: CD45RA-negative fraction. This TCR came from a man younger than 45 in good health. DNA of the CDR3: TGTGCCAGCAGCTTAGCCAGGATGGGAGAGCAGTACTTC. Its translation: CASSLARMGEQYF.